This T cell receptor (beta chain) was identified during a study of blood T cells in healthy people across ages (dated by TCRdb to 2013 to 2016). The study in broad terms: Template switching captured roughly one uniquely barcoded TCR beta cDNA molecule per two T cells in model experiments. The study measured age-related changes in TCR beta repertoire diversity using deep sequencing normalized with unique cDNA molecular identifiers. Four age groups were formed from the donors: young (average 16 years), middle-aged (approximately 40), aged (roughly 59) and long-lived (around 82). Donors of different ages were randomly distributed across sequencing lanes to avoid experimental bias. Using the same blood draw, the study looked at two additional independent replicas of 1 million unique cDNA reads for two donors, one aged 18 to 29 and the other aged 80 or older.

The CDR3 starts with the cysteine, ends with the phenylalanine, and has 18 residues. The sequence is cut down to CDR3 DNA, 54 bases in frame from base 1. V loses 7 bases at its end and J loses 0 bases; junction bases beyond the gene matches: 12. CDR1 SEHNR and CDR2 FQNEAQ are derived from the germline V gene (reference sequence). Systemically healthy Caucasian individuals from Russia, some 36 in total and aged roughly 6 to 95 years, were included as donors. Each donor gave 8 to 10 milliliters of peripheral blood, collected into EDTA-treated Vacutainer tubes. Ficoll-Paque density-gradient centrifugation was used to isolate PBMCs, with at least 7 million obtained per sample. Trizol reagent was used to extract total RNA from PBMCs, with at least 5 micrograms per sample. For every donor, flow cytometry on a PBMC aliquot measured the percentage of naive CD45RAhigh/CD27high T cells. Overall results and qualifications from the work: Observed TCR beta diversity per million T cells fell roughly linearly with age, and a significant reduction was already apparent by age roughly 41. A strong correlation was found between observed TCR beta diversity and the percentage of naive T cells measured by flow cytometry. Bulk unsorted PBMC profiling prevented conclusive comparison of naive and antigen-experienced compartments. Compared with the aged group, the long-lived group had more naive CD4+ T cells, fewer expanded clones and increased TCR diversity, a pattern suggesting age selection. Estimates of total diversity based on one million sequenced T cells were considered lower bounds and underestimates. The CMV infection status of donors was not known, potentially confounding age-related changes in expanded clonotypes.

Regarding this clonotype: This clone's antigen is unknown. One base away there is no much larger clone; base qualities are not given.

The library was prepared using 5' RACE. Sequencing was carried out with an Illumina HiSeq 2500. A second PCR of about 6 to 12 cycles was run with a J-beta primer mix and a sample-barcoded 5' primer. Each TCR beta cDNA molecule received a unique molecular identifier from a template-switch 5' adaptor carrying 12 random nucleotides. At least 2.5 million CDR3-containing paired-end reads were obtained from each sample. The Mint cDNA synthesis kit, primed by a TRBC-specific oligonucleotide, was used to synthesize first-strand cDNA from all RNA. Following uracil-DNA glycosylase treatment, a first 18-cycle PCR with universal primers M1SS and BC2_uni_R was performed on all cDNA. Per the authors' processing: Normalization of each sample was performed by random selection of 1 million high-quality reads, each carrying a distinct molecular identifier. Reads sharing molecular identifiers were discarded rather than binned into consensus sequences. CDR3 identification, clonotype clustering and error correction used MiTCR with a Q25 quality threshold and the strictest error-elimination algorithm. A nonparametric unseen species model with Euler transformation was used to estimate lower-bound total TCR beta diversity. The raw public reads went through TCRdb reprocessing: fastp at Q25, MiXCR clone calling, in-frame beta chains kept. One record per CDR3 amino acid sequence lists the most common genes and DNA. The V and J calls and clone size come from TCRdb's table, not from the authors' own analysis. The sample table records more than 1 million distinct CDR3 sequences; 40% to 50% of these occur just once. Of the sample, about 19% falls within the top ten clones.

The sequencing sample was made of blood. The source is a woman aged 60-70 years in good health. The chain links TRBV7-9 with TRBJ1-3, and TRBD1 matches 10 of the central bases. For the CDR3, the sequence is CASTGTGVTLLSGNTIYF. The DNA is TGTGCCAGCACCGGGACAGGGGTAACCTTGCTCTCTGGAAACACCATATATTTT.